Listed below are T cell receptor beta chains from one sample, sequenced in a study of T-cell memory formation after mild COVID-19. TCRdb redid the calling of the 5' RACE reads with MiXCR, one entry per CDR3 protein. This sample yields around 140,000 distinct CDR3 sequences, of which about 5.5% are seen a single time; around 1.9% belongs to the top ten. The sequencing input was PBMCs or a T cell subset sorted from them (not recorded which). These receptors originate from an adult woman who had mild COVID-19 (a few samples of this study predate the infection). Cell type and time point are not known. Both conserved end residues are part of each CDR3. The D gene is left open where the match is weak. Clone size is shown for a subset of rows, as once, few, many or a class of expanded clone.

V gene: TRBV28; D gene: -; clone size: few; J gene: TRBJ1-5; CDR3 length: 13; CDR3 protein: CASSPTRNQPQHF; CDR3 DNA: TGTGCCAGCAGCCCGACAAGGAATCAGCCCCAGCATTTT
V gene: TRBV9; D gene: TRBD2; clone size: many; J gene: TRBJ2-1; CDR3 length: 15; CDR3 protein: CASSIGLAGGDEQFF; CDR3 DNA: TGTGCCAGCAGCATCGGACTAGCGGGAGGGGATGAGCAGTTCTTC
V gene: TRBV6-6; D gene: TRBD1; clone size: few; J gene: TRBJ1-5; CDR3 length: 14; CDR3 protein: CASSYSTGVQPQHF; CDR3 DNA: TGTGCCAGCAGTTATTCAACAGGGGTCCAGCCCCAGCATTTT
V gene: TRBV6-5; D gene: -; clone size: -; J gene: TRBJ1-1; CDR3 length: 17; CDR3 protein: CASSYSFRFSRNTEAFF; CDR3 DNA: TGTGCCAGCAGTTACTCCTTCCGATTCAGTCGGAACACTGAAGCTTTCTTT
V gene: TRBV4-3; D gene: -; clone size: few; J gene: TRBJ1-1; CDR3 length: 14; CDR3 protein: CASSQEFMNTEAFF; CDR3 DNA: TGCGCCAGCAGCCAAGAGTTCATGAACACTGAAGCTTTCTTT
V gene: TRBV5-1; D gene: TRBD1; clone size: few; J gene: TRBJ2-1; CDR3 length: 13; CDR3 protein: CASSPGQGHEQFF; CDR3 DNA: TGCGCCAGCAGCCCAGGACAGGGTCATGAGCAGTTCTTC
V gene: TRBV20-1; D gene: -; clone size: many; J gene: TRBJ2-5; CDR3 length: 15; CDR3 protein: CSARDRVLGQETQYF; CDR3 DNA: TGCAGTGCTAGAGATAGGGTATTGGGGCAAGAGACCCAGTACTTC
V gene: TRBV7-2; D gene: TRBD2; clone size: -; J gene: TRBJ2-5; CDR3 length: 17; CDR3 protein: CASSLAGGLAGGETQYF; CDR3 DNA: TGTGCCAGCAGCTTAGCGGGCGGACTAGCGGGGGGGGAGACCCAGTACTTC
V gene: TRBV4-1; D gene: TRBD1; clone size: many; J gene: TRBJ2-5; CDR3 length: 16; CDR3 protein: CASSQGTGGYQETQYF; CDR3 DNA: TGCGCCAGCAGCCAGGGGACAGGGGGATACCAAGAGACCCAGTACTTC
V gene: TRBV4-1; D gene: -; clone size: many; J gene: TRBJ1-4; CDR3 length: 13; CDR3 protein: CASSQDDREKLFF; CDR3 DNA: TGCGCCAGCAGCCAGGACGACAGGGAAAAACTGTTTTTT
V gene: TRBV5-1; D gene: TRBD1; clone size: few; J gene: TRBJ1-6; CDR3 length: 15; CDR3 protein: CASSFDRGYNSPLHF; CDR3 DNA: TGCGCCAGCAGCTTCGACAGGGGGTACAATTCACCCCTCCACTTT